Following are 21 T cell receptor beta chains from one sample sequenced in a study of blood T cell repertoires in COVID-19. Method: immunoSEQ multiplex PCR; TCRdb's copy keeps in-frame clones and lacks some. Among about 160,000 clones listed, 85% were seen once. Input material: peripheral blood. These receptors were obtained from a human donor with acute or convalescent COVID-19. The donor label of this sample is uncertain.

There are a few counts of this clone. J is TRBJ2-7 and V is TRBV10-3, with 8 bases matching TRBD2. V was clipped by 6 bases and J by 2 bases; unmatched bases: 3. CDR1 is ENHRY, CDR2 SYGVKD, per germline. This CDR3 is built from 13 residues. CDR3 region: CAISAGGAYEQYF. CDR3 nucleotides: TGTGCCATCAGCGCGGGAGGAGCCTACGAGCAGTACTTC.

J is TRBJ1-6 and V is TRBV7-8, with D unresolved. There are 17 residues in the CDR3. V shed 2 bases and J shed 7 bases, with 18 bases lying between them. Germline-derived CDR1 and CDR2 are SGHVS and FQNEAQ. The CDR3 spells CASSLNYMTSRNSPLHF. The CDR3 bases are TGTGCCAGCAGCTTAAATTACATGACATCGAGAAATTCACCCCTCCACTTT.

The rearrangement joins TRBV9 to TRBJ1-3, with TRBD1 identical over 7 bases. CDR3 length equals 15 residues. The germline CDR1 and CDR2 sequences are SGDLS and YYNGEE. Trimming took 2 bases from V and 3 from J; bases not matched to a gene: 5. The CDR3, as DNA: TGTGCCAGCAGCGTTTCCGGGACAGTTGGAAACACCATATATTTT. Translating gives CASSVSGTVGNTIYF.

This chain links TRBV5-1 with TRBJ1-1; possibly TRBD1 for D (6 bases). CDR3 length: 13 amino acids. CDR1 SGHRS and CDR2 YFSETQ come from the germline V gene. V was shortened by 7 bases and J by 1 base, with 11 bases between the two germline ends. The DNA of the CDR3 is TGCGCCAGCTCGGGACAACCGAACACTGAAGCTTTCTTT. This codes for CASSGQPNTEAFF.

This chain uses TRBV5-4 with TRBJ1-2; unclear D gene. Trimming cost V 2 bases and J 3 bases, with 11 bases left between them. CDR3 size: 14 residues. CDR1 and CDR2 (germline): SGHNT, YYREEE (reference sequence). The CDR3, as DNA: TGTGCCAGCAGCTTTGTCAGCGGATACTATGGCTACACCTTC. It translates to CASSFVSGYYGYTF.

This rearrangement joins TRBV27 to TRBJ1-2, with D tentatively TRBD1 (6 bases). Looked up from germline, CDR1 is MNHEY and CDR2 is SMNVEV (reference sequence). The CDR3 loop spans 15 amino acids. V lost 6 bases and J 8 bases, leaving 22 bases between the germline ends. The CDR3 region is CASRQQGSWPSGYTF. The CDR3 DNA reads TGTGCCAGCAGACAACAGGGCTCCTGGCCCTCCGGCTACACCTTC.

The V gene is TRBV6-5, the J gene TRBJ2-7; D not resolved. Trimming removed 0 bases from V and 6 bases from J, with 12 bases in between. Per germline, CDR1 MNHEY and CDR2 SVGAGI. CDR3 length: 14 residues. In DNA form, the CDR3 reads TGTGCCAGCAGTTACTCACAAGGAACGGGCGAGCAGTACTTC. It is translated as CASSYSQGTGEQYF.

The V gene is TRBV7-2, the J gene TRBJ1-5; 9 bases are shared with TRBD1. V lost 6 bases to trimming and J lost 4 bases; unmatched junction nucleotides: 4. Germline V lookup: CDR1 SGHTA, CDR2 FQGNSA. The CDR3 runs 14 residues. The CDR3 region has the DNA TGTGCCAGCAGTCGAGGGACAGGGAATCAGCCCCAGCATTTT. It translates to CASSRGTGNQPQHF.

The chain joins TRBV7-3 to TRBJ1-2; no definite D call. There are 11 residues in the CDR3. The V gene's germline CDR1 is SGHTA and CDR2 FQGTGA. V dropped 4 bases and J dropped 8 bases, with 8 bases sitting between them. DNA of the CDR3: TGTGCCAGCAGCTCCGGCGGCGGCTACACCTTC. Translating it yields CASSSGGGYTF.

The V and J genes are TRBV7-3 and TRBJ2-5; TRBD2 agrees at 12 bases. The V gene's germline CDR1 is SGHTA and CDR2 FQGTGA. The length of the CDR3 is 17 residues. Trimming at V came to 4 bases and at J to 3 bases, leaving 9 bases not matched to a gene. The CDR3, as DNA: TGTGCCAGCAGCTCCAAGCGACTAGCGGGGGCGGAAGAGACCCAGTACTTC. Amino acids: CASSSKRLAGAEETQYF.

In DNA, the CDR3 is TGTGCCAGCAGCTCGTTACAGGGCCGCTCCTACGAGCAGTACTTC. Protein: CASSSLQGRSYEQYF. The chain has TRBV11-2 and TRBJ2-7; a weak D match, TRBD1 (6 bases). V was pared by 4 bases and J by 0 bases, with 13 bases between. This CDR3 has 15 residues. Germline CDR1 is SGHAT and CDR2 is FQNNGV.

The rearrangement joins TRBV28 to TRBJ1-3; D remains unclear. CDR3 size: 15 residues. Per the germline V gene, CDR1 is MDHEN and CDR2 is SYDVKM. V lost 6 bases and J 0 bases, leaving 12 bases between the germline ends. DNA for the CDR3: TGTGCCAGCAGAACCGACTGGAGCTCTGGAAACACCATATATTTT. Its protein product is CASRTDWSSGNTIYF.

The chain links TRBV9 to TRBJ1-2, with 8 bases aligning to TRBD1. CDR3 length: 14 residues. The V and J ends lost 5 bases and 2 bases, in that order; junction bases with no gene match: 5. The germline CDR1 and CDR2 sequences are SGDLS and YYNGEE. CDR3 sequence reads: CASSPDRVNYGYTF. CDR3 nucleotide sequence: TGTGCCAGCAGTCCGGACAGGGTAAACTATGGCTACACCTTC.

The V call is TRBV7-9, the J call TRBJ1-3; D is perhaps TRBD1 (5 bases). Germline V gives CDR1 SEHNR, CDR2 FQNEAQ (reference sequence). This CDR3 is 15 amino acids long. Between the trimmed V and J ends, which lost 1 base and 4 bases, there was a span of 11 bases. DNA of the CDR3: TGTGCCAGCAGCTTAGTAACAGGACTAGGAAACACCATATATTTT. Translating it yields CASSLVTGLGNTIYF.

This sequence joins TRBV24-1 and TRBJ2-2; the D is unclear. V lost 8 bases, J lost 4 bases, and 7 bases lay in between. The CDR3 extends over 12 amino acids. Per the germline V gene, CDR1 is KGHDR and CDR2 is SFDVKD. The CDR3 nucleotides read TGTGCCACCACCTCTGTCACCGGGGAGCTGTTTTTT. It encodes CATTSVTGELFF.

This chain uses TRBV5-1 with TRBJ1-1, with TRBD1 as a possible D gene (6 bases). The CDR3 runs to 14 residues. Trimming removed 5 bases at V and 0 bases at J, with 11 bases between. Germline CDR1 SGHRS, CDR2 YFSETQ. CDR3 in amino acids: CASRSWTVNTEAFF. CDR3 sequence (DNA): TGCGCCAGCAGATCCTGGACAGTGAACACTGAAGCTTTCTTT.

The chain uses TRBV15 and TRBJ1-5; D remains ambiguous. The CDR3 is made up of 15 amino acids. CDR1 and CDR2 (germline): LNHNV, YYDKDF (reference sequence). Trimming left V 0 bases short and J 1 base short, with 7 bases between. The CDR3 region is CATSREQISNQPQHF. CDR3 nucleotide sequence: TGTGCCACCAGCAGAGAGCAGATCAGCAATCAGCCCCAGCATTTT.

The chain uses TRBV19 and TRBJ1-4; TRBD1 might be the D (6 bases). The CDR3 covers 15 residues. CDR1 is LNHDA, CDR2 SQIVND, per germline (reference sequence). V gave up 6 bases and J gave up 5 bases, with 16 bases separating them. The CDR3 reads CASRGVSTGNEKLFF. As DNA, the CDR3 is TGTGCCAGTAGGGGCGTTTCCACAGGGAATGAAAAACTGTTTTTT.

V is TRBV29-1 and J is TRBJ1-2; D may be TRBD1 (6 bases). The germline V gene has CDR1 SQVTM and CDR2 ANQGSEA. The CDR3 is 12 amino acids. The V gene lost 6 bases and the J gene lost 5 bases, with 13 bases spanning the gap. CDR3 sequence: CSVRTDYYGYTF. In nucleotides, the CDR3 is TGCAGCGTGAGGACAGATTATTATGGCTACACCTTC.

CDR3 nucleotide sequence: TGTGCCAGCAGCTTACAACAGGGCTATGGCTACACCTTC. This encodes CASSLQQGYGYTF. The chain has TRBV7-3 and TRBJ1-2, with D perhaps TRBD1 (6 bases). Germline V gene data show CDR1 as SGHTA and CDR2 as FQGTGA. This CDR3 has 13 amino acids. Trimming shortened V by 2 bases and J by 4 bases, and 8 bases separated the two germline ends. Supplemented by reference TRBV7-3 and TRBJ1-2, the full variable domain reads GAGVSQTPSNKVTEKGKYVELRCDPISGHTALYWYRQSLGQGPEFLIYFQGTGAADDSGLPNDRFFAVRPEGSVSTLKIQRTERGDSAVYLCASSLQQGYGYTFGSGTRLTVV.

The DNA for the CDR3 is TGTGCCAGCAGTTCAAGGGACTACGGCTCCTACAATGAGCAGTTCTTC. Protein product: CASSSRDYGSYNEQFF. The chain uses TRBV6-5 and TRBJ2-1; 7 positions agree with TRBD2. This CDR3 is built from 16 residues. Per germline, CDR1 MNHEY and CDR2 SVGAGI. After removal of 4 bases from V and 0 bases from J, the junction contained 6 bases not matched to a gene.